These T cell receptor beta chains were read from a single sample in a study of identical twins' blood T cells. TCRdb reanalysed the 5' RACE reads using MiXCR and keeps one entry per CDR3 protein. The sample has over a thousand distinct CDR3 sequences, under 90% seen once. Sequenced material: PBMCs. These receptor sequences come from a woman aged 18 to 50 in good health. Each CDR3 is given with its conserved first and last residue.

j_call,v_call,cdr3_aa
TRBJ2-1,TRBV7-3,CASSLNGYNPNEQFF
TRBJ1-6,TRBV10-3,CAISAGTGNNSPLHF
TRBJ1-5,TRBV2,CASSEARGKADQPQHF
TRBJ2-7,TRBV7-7,CASSSYRDSLSYEQYF
TRBJ2-3,TRBV7-2,CASSRDRGWTDTQYF
TRBJ1-1,TRBV6-2/TRBV6-3,CASSYEGSRWDTEAFF
TRBJ2-3,TRBV7-9,CASSLLIPDTQYF
TRBJ1-1,TRBV15,CATSRVQGADTEAFF
TRBJ2-2,TRBV11-2,CASSLVPAGELFF
TRBJ2-5,TRBV7-7,CASSLGFGETSRSQETQYF
TRBJ2-7,TRBV25-1,CASSLGAGDYEQYF
TRBJ1-1,TRBV30,CAFQTETGTTEAFF
TRBJ1-6,TRBV7-2,CASSSLQGYNSPLHF
TRBJ1-5,TRBV19,CASSIRPQSNQPQHF
TRBJ1-2,TRBV2,CASSESANNFYGYAF
TRBJ2-3,TRBV10-3,CAISRGGSTDTQYF
TRBJ1-2,TRBV7-2,CASRGIGYTF
TRBJ1-5,TRBV6-5,CASSYGDPSSGQPQHF
TRBJ2-3,TRBV6-6,CASSYLEGTDTQYF
TRBJ2-7,TRBV6-1,CASRGQGDEQYF
TRBJ1-1,TRBV18,CASSLVNTEAFF
TRBJ2-7,TRBV7-2,CASSPGQPEDYEQYF
TRBJ2-1,TRBV19,CASSIDKSGSYNEQFF
TRBJ1-5,TRBV15,CATSRGEENQPQHF
TRBJ1-1,TRBV6-6,CASRPGQFEAFF
TRBJ2-1,TRBV20-1,CSATLGGNEQFF
TRBJ2-3,TRBV3-1,CASSLGSNTQYF
TRBJ2-1,TRBV30,CARSLGGGAHEQFF
TRBJ2-2,TRBV5-4,CASSWGSGELFF
TRBJ2-2,TRBV11-3,CASSPTEAPGELFF
TRBJ2-3,TRBV7-7,CASSLGASDTQYF
TRBJ1-6,TRBV20-1,CSASSGSLNSPLHF